This T cell receptor beta chain was profiled in a study of cytomegalovirus exposure and HLA in healthy donors. Study in general: The roughly 100 million unique TCR beta sequences, from roughly 170 million T cells, were found by an earlier analysis.

13 Jbeta primers and 60 Vbeta primers were used for the PCR. The table came from immunoSEQ multiplex PCR; TCRdb's copy has only in-frame clones and leaves some out. This sample yields about 130,000 clones, of which roughly four fifths are seen a single time; 5.5% to 7% belongs to the top ten. The V gene end was trimmed by 5 bases and the J gene end by 5 bases; junction bases not matched to a gene: 0. Looked up from germline, CDR1 is MNHEY and CDR2 is SMNVEV (reference sequence). This CDR3 region has 14 residues. The sequence derives from a woman aged 40-49 years in good health and CMV-seropositive. This sequence joins TRBV27 and TRBJ2-1, with TRBD2 matching over 13 bases. The sample comprised PBMCs. The CDR3 here is CASSGLAGDNEQFF. The CDR3 DNA reads TGTGCCAGCAGTGGACTAGCGGGGGACAATGAGCAGTTCTTC.